This T cell receptor beta chain is drawn from a study of control samples from healthy donors and cancer patients. This CDR3 contains 14 residues. V was trimmed by 4 bases and J by 7 bases, leaving 11 bases between them. Germline values: CDR1 LNHDA, CDR2 SQIVND (reference sequence). TCRdb keeps only in-frame clones here, not all; method: immunoSEQ multiplex PCR. Among about 110,000 clones listed, more than 75% were seen once. Sequencing was performed on PBMCs. The V and J genes are TRBV19 and TRBJ1-6; TRBD1 might be the D (5 bases). The clonotype was recovered from a woman in her fifties or sixties with lung cancer. The CDR3 coding sequence is TGTGCCAGTAGTAATCAGGGTAAAAATTCACCCCTCCACTTT. This gives the protein CASSNQGKNSPLHF.